These 26 T cell receptor beta chains originate from one sample sequenced in a study of T-cell reconstitution after alpha-beta-depleted transplantation in children. Unique molecular identifiers were incorporated when the TCRbeta library was constructed. MiXCR, run by TCRdb on the PCR reads, gives a single entry per CDR3 protein. The sample holds 180,000 or so distinct CDR3 sequences, 6.3% seen once. Sequenced here: PBMCs, sampled before TCRalphabeta/CD19-depleted stem cell transplant. The receptors were sampled from a girl under three years old with combined immunodeficiency, due to receive a stem cell transplant.

This clonotype has ten or more counts. The genes are TRBV27 and TRBJ1-1; D gene unclear. Per germline, CDR1 MNHEY and CDR2 SMNVEV (reference sequence). The CDR3 sequence is 15 residues long. Trimming cost V 0 bases and J 4 bases, with 12 bases left between them. Here the CDR3 reads CASSLSWGSGTEAFF. The CDR3 DNA reads as TGTGCCAGCAGTTTATCGTGGGGATCGGGCACTGAAGCTTTCTTT.

This clonotype was detected ten times or more. The gene calls are TRBV6-2 or TRBV6-3 and TRBJ2-3; 9 bases are a match to TRBD2. The trim removed 5 bases at V and 2 bases at J, leaving 20 bases unmatched. Germline assignment: CDR1 MNHEY and CDR2 SVGEGT. CDR3 length: 20 residues. The CDR3 is CASSPSGGFDLAGSTDTQYF. The CDR3 DNA sequence: TGTGCCAGCAGTCCCTCCGGGGGTTTTGATCTAGCGGGGTCCACAGATACGCAGTATTTT.

The chain has TRBV12-3 or TRBV12-4 and TRBJ2-2; no clear D gene. This CDR3 is built from 13 residues. With 2 bases removed from V and 6 bases from J, the gap between germline ends came to 7 bases. The CDR3 loop is CASSLFRPGELFF. The CDR3 DNA reads TGTGCCAGCAGTTTATTTAGACCCGGGGAGCTGTTTTTT.

This clonotype was picked up many times. The chain is built from TRBV28 and TRBJ1-1; 12 bases align to TRBD1. J lost 6 bases, V lost 6 bases, and 5 bases had no gene match. Per germline, CDR1 MDHEN and CDR2 SYDVKM. The CDR3 has 14 residues. The CDR3 DNA follows: TGTGCCAGCAGGGGACAGGGGGCGCGGGCTGAAGCTTTCTTT. This gives the protein CASRGQGARAEAFF.

This clonotype was recorded many times. This chain connects TRBV27 to TRBJ2-2, with TRBD2 matching over 12 bases. The CDR3 is made up of 16 amino acids. The V gene's germline CDR1 is MNHEY and CDR2 SMNVEV (reference sequence). J lost 3 bases, V lost 4 bases, and 3 bases had no gene match. The CDR3 loop reads CASSSSGRGHTGELFF. CDR3 nucleotides: TGTGCCAGCAGTTCTAGCGGGAGGGGTCACACCGGGGAGCTGTTTTTT.

At least ten counts were recorded for this clonotype. This chain links TRBV20-1 with TRBJ2-7; perhaps TRBD1 as D (6 bases). Per germline, CDR1 DFQATT and CDR2 SNEGSKA (reference sequence). V was clipped by 1 base and J by 2 bases, with 12 bases between them. The CDR3 extends over 14 amino acids. CDR3 amino acids: CSARAYRVPYEQYF. CDR3 coding DNA: TGCAGTGCTAGAGCCTACAGGGTCCCCTACGAGCAGTACTTC.

This clonotype was counted at least ten times. This sequence joins TRBV28 and TRBJ2-2; D uncertain. The CDR3 spans 14 residues. Germline CDR1 and CDR2: MDHEN and SYDVKM. V lost 4 bases, J lost 1 base, and 7 bases lay in between. CDR3 in amino acids: CASSSALNTGELFF. The CDR3 DNA reads TGTGCCAGCAGTTCCGCCCTGAACACCGGGGAGCTGTTTTTT. Supplemented by reference TRBV28 and TRBJ2-2, the full variable domain reads DVKVTQSSRYLVKRTGEKVFLECVQDMDHENMFWYRQDPGLGLRLIYFSYDVKMKEKGDIPEGYSVSREKKERFSLILESASTNQTSMYLCASSSALNTGELFFGEGSRLTVL.

This clonotype was seen many times. The chain employs TRBV28 and TRBJ2-1; D remains unclear. CDR1 is MDHEN and CDR2 is SYDVKM in the germline V gene. V lost 5 bases, J lost 0 bases, and 5 bases lay in between. CDR3 length: 13 amino acids. The CDR3 protein is CASSPNSYNEQFF. The CDR3 region has the DNA TGTGCCAGCAGTCCCAACTCCTACAATGAGCAGTTCTTC.

This clonotype came up many times. This rearrangement joins TRBV29-1 to TRBJ2-2, with D uncertain. CDR1 is SQVTM and CDR2 is ANQGSEA in the germline V gene. The CDR3 covers 13 residues. V gave up 2 bases and J gave up 3 bases, with 7 bases separating them. In nucleotides, the CDR3 is TGCAGCGTTGAAACGACCTACACCGGGGAGCTGTTTTTT. Residues: CSVETTYTGELFF.

This clonotype showed up many times. The J gene is TRBJ2-1, the V gene TRBV12-3 or TRBV12-4, with a possible D match to TRBD1 (7 bases). The CDR3 totals 16 residues. Trimming took 3 bases from V and 2 from J, leaving 14 bases between them. CDR3 loop: CASSFPAGGTYNEQFF. The CDR3, as DNA: TGTGCCAGCAGTTTCCCGGCAGGGGGGACCTACAATGAGCAGTTCTTC.

This clonotype has ten or more counts. The rearrangement joins TRBV25-1 to TRBJ2-2; 8 bases fit TRBD1. In germline, CDR1 is MGHDK, CDR2 SYGVNS. J was trimmed by 5 bases and V by 4 bases; bases with no gene match: 18. This CDR3 spans 19 amino acids. The CDR3 region is CASSVNDSSTGVRTGELFF. The CDR3 DNA is TGTGCCAGCAGTGTAAACGACTCCTCGACAGGGGTGAGGACCGGGGAGCTGTTTTTT.

This clonotype was counted ten times or more. This rearrangement joins TRBV28 to TRBJ2-3, with 7 bases identical to TRBD2. Trimming removed 5 bases from V and 6 bases from J; junction bases left unmatched: 17. Germline V gene sequence: CDR1 MDHEN, CDR2 SYDVKM. The CDR3 is made up of 17 amino acids. In nucleotides, the CDR3 is TGTGCCAGCAGTCCACTCTACGCGGGAGTAGTTGAGGATACGCAGTATTTT. Protein sequence: CASSPLYAGVVEDTQYF.

A few counts support this clonotype. The chain combines TRBV25-1 with TRBJ2-7, with D perhaps TRBD2 (6 bases). The V and J ends lost 2 bases and 4 bases respectively, with 15 bases between them. The germline gives CDR1 MGHDK, CDR2 SYGVNS. This CDR3 is built from 15 residues. The CDR3 sequence: CASSEHTRGFYEQYF. In DNA form, the CDR3 reads TGTGCCAGCAGTGAACACACCCGGGGGTTTTACGAGCAGTACTTC.

This clonotype was observed at least ten times. V usage is TRBV5-1 and J usage is TRBJ2-3; D is undetermined. Trimming took 7 bases from V and 6 from J, leaving 9 bases between them. CDR3 size: 11 residues. Per the germline V gene, CDR1 is SGHRS and CDR2 is YFSETQ. CDR3 DNA: TGCGCCAGCGCCAACCCCGATACGCAGTATTTT. Translated: CASANPDTQYF.

This clonotype was recorded many times. The rearrangement joins TRBV7-2 to TRBJ2-1; 9 nucleotides agree with TRBD2. The germline CDR1 and CDR2 sequences are SGHTA and FQGNSA. J lost 7 bases, V lost 6 bases, and 13 bases had no gene match. The CDR3 extends over 16 amino acids. In nucleotides, the CDR3 is TGTGCCAGCAGACCCAGCGGGAGGAACAATAGGAATGAGCAGTTCTTC. This codes for CASRPSGRNNRNEQFF.

This chain joins TRBV7-2 and TRBJ2-7, with D possibly matching TRBD1 (6 bases). The CDR3 has 12 residues. Germline CDR1 is SGHTA and CDR2 is FQGNSA. The V end lost 5 bases, the J end lost 6 bases, and 11 bases lay between the germline ends. CDR3 sequence reads: CASSPTGPEQYF. The DNA for the CDR3 is TGTGCCAGCAGCCCAACAGGGCCCGAGCAGTACTTC.

This clonotype has a count of ten or more. The chain joins TRBV29-1 to TRBJ2-2, with TRBD2 matching 7 bases. V trimming: 6 bases; J trimming: 5 bases; junction bases outside the gene matches: 6. Germline CDR1 and CDR2: SQVTM and ANQGSEA. The CDR3 totals 13 residues. CDR3 sequence reads: CSVRAGETGELFF. For the CDR3, the DNA is TGCAGCGTCCGGGCGGGAGAGACCGGGGAGCTGTTTTTT.

This clonotype has a count of ten or more. The chain combines TRBV20-1 with TRBJ2-1, with 10 bases identical to TRBD2. From germline, CDR1 is DFQATT and CDR2 SNEGSKA (reference sequence). This CDR3 comprises 17 residues. After removal of 0 bases from V and 4 bases from J, the junction contained 9 bases not matched to a gene. CDR3 sequence reads: CSARDSSGRAQYNEQFF. The CDR3 nucleotides are TGCAGTGCTAGAGATTCCAGCGGGAGGGCCCAATACAATGAGCAGTTCTTC.

The sample holds many counts of this clonotype. The chain recombines TRBV29-1 with TRBJ1-1; a weak D match, TRBD1 (6 bases). Trimming removed 7 bases at V and 9 bases at J, with 15 bases between. The germline V gene has CDR1 SQVTM and CDR2 ANQGSEA. The CDR3 runs 11 residues. As DNA, the CDR3 is TGCAGCGGGACAGAAACAGGGAAAGCTTTCTTT. Its protein is CSGTETGKAFF.

This clonotype has ten or more counts. This chain uses TRBV29-1 with TRBJ1-2, with TRBD1 identical over 10 bases. The CDR3 runs to 14 residues. CDR1 is SQVTM, CDR2 ANQGSEA, per germline. The ends lost 2 bases at V and 4 bases at J; junction bases unmatched: 4. The CDR3 DNA reads as TGCAGCGTTGAAACGACAGGGGGCCTCTATGGCTACACCTTC. The encoded protein is CSVETTGGLYGYTF.

This clonotype was counted a few times. The V gene is TRBV4-2, the J gene TRBJ2-7; no reliable D call. Looked up from germline, CDR1 is LGHNA and CDR2 is YNFKEQ. Trimming removed 4 bases at V and 6 bases at J, with 19 bases between. This CDR3 region has 15 residues. CDR3 in DNA: TGTGCCAGCAGCCGGATTAGATCAAGGGCGGCCGAGCAGTACTTC. As protein: CASSRIRSRAAEQYF.

In this sample, this clonotype turned up many times. The rearrangement links TRBV29-1 to TRBJ1-2; 7 bases align to TRBD1. CDR1 SQVTM and CDR2 ANQGSEA come from the germline V gene. V trimming: 6 bases; J trimming: 4 bases; junction bases outside the gene matches: 11. The CDR3 runs 14 residues. The CDR3, as DNA: TGCAGCGTGTCAAGGGGGCAGGATGGCTATGGCTACACCTTC. It translates to CSVSRGQDGYGYTF.

Ten or more counts support this clonotype. The CDR3 loop is CAIRYSGDSDEQYF. The DNA for the CDR3 is TGTGCCATCAGGTATTCAGGGGATTCGGACGAGCAGTACTTC. The chain couples TRBV10-3 to TRBJ2-7; TRBD1 might be the D (6 bases). Looked up from germline, CDR1 is ENHRY and CDR2 is SYGVKD. The CDR3 is 14 residues long. The germline V and J ends were trimmed by 6 bases and 5 bases, with 17 bases remaining between them.

In its sample, this clonotype was seen many times. The chain is built from TRBV7-8 and TRBJ2-1, with 7 bases lining up with TRBD2. The CDR3 has 15 residues. CDR1 is SGHVS, CDR2 FQNEAQ, per germline. J was trimmed by 2 bases and V by 3 bases; bases with no gene match: 4. The CDR3 reads CASSFRLAAYNEQFF. The DNA of the CDR3 is TGTGCCAGCAGCTTCAGACTAGCAGCCTACAATGAGCAGTTCTTC.

This clonotype was seen repeatedly, ten times or more. The chain uses TRBV5-6 and TRBJ2-3, with no clear D. The CDR3 is 15 amino acids. V was shortened by 1 base and J by 5 bases, with 14 bases between the two germline ends. The germline gives CDR1 SGHDT, CDR2 YYEEEE. This CDR3 reads CASSLWVKERDTQYF. The CDR3 bases are TGTGCCAGCAGCTTGTGGGTAAAGGAGAGAGATACGCAGTATTTT. The full variable domain, in which reference TRBV5-6 and TRBJ2-3 provide the parts outside the CDR3, is DAGVTQSPTHLIKTRGQQVTLRCSPKSGHDTVSWYQQALGQGPQFIFQYYEEEERQRGNFPDRFSGHQFPNYSSELNVNALLLGDSALYLCASSLWVKERDTQYFGPGTRLTVL.

This clonotype was found many times. The gene calls are TRBV12-3 or TRBV12-4 and TRBJ2-1; D call uncertain. The CDR3 has 14 amino acids. The V gene lost 1 base and the J gene lost 4 bases, with 8 bases spanning the gap. The CDR3 spells CASSLGYGYNEQFF. The CDR3 DNA reads TGTGCCAGCAGTTTAGGTTACGGGTACAATGAGCAGTTCTTC.